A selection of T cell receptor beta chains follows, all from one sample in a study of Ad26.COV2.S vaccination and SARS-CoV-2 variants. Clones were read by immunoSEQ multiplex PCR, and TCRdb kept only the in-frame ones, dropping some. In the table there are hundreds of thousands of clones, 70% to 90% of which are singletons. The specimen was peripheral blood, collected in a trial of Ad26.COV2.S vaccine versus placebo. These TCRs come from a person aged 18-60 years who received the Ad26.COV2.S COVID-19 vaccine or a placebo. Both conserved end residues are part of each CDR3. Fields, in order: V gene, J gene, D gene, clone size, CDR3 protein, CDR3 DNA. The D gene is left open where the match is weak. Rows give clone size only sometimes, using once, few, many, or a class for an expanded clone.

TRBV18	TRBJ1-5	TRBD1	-	CASSGRQGDQPQHF	TGTGCCAGCTCAGGTAGACAGGGGGATCAGCCCCAGCATTTT
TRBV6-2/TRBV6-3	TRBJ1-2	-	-	CASSYSGTKELYGYTF	TGTGCCAGCAGTTACTCGGGTACCAAGGAACTCTATGGCTACACCTTC
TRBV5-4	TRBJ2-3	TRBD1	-	CASSLAQGEDTQYF	TGTGCCAGCAGCTTGGCTCAGGGGGAAGATACGCAGTATTTT
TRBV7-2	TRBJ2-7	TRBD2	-	CASSSSLADPYEQYF	TGTGCCAGCAGCTCCTCACTAGCGGATCCCTACGAGCAGTACTTC
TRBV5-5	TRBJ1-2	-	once	CASSLGAGGYTF	TGTGCCAGCAGCTTGGGGGCGGGAGGCTACACCTTC
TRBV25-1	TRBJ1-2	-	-	CASSVQANYGYTF	TGTGCCAGCAGTGTACAGGCTAACTATGGCTACACCTTC
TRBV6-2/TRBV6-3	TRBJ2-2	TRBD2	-	CASTPRLAENTGELFF	TGTGCCAGCACCCCCCGACTAGCGGAGAACACCGGGGAGCTGTTTTTT
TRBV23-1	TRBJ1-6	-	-	CASSQSGGGGGSPLHF	TGCGCCAGCAGTCAATCCGGCGGGGGCGGTGGATCACCCCTCCACTTT
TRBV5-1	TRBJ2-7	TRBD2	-	CASSLAWTSGGSSYEQYF	TGCGCCAGCAGCTTGGCGTGGACTAGCGGAGGTAGCTCCTACGAGCAGTACTTC
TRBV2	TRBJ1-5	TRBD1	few	CASSVKTGGHQPQHF	TGTGCCAGCAGTGTGAAAACAGGGGGACATCAGCCCCAGCATTTT
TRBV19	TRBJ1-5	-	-	CASRPVPNQPQHF	TGTGCCAGTAGACCAGTGCCAAATCAGCCCCAGCATTTT
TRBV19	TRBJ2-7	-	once	CASSIGGTGFSYEQYF	TGTGCCAGTAGTATCGGAGGGACGGGGTTTTCCTACGAGCAGTACTTC
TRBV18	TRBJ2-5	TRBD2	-	CASSSQAGVETQYF	TGTGCCAGCTCATCTCAGGCGGGGGTAGAGACCCAGTACTTC
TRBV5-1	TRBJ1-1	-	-	CASSLGAGDTEAFF	TGCGCCAGCAGCTTAGGGGCGGGGGACACTGAAGCTTTCTTT
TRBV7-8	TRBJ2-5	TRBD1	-	CASSIGQGQETQYF	TGTGCCAGCAGCATTGGACAGGGCCAAGAGACCCAGTACTTC
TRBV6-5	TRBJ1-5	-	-	CASRNRASNQPQHF	TGTGCCAGCAGAAACAGGGCCAGCAATCAGCCCCAGCATTTT
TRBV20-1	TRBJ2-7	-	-	CSARRDDEQYF	TGCAGTGCTAGACGGGACGACGAGCAGTACTTC
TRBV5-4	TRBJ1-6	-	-	CASSLRRSNSPLHF	TGTGCCAGCAGCCTAAGACGGTCCAATTCACCCCTCCACTTT
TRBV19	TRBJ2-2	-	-	CASRGASNTGELFF	TGTGCCAGTAGAGGGGCCTCGAACACCGGGGAGCTGTTTTTT
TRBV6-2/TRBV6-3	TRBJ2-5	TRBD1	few	CASSTPTGGKETQYF	TGTGCCAGCAGTACCCCGACAGGGGGAAAAGAGACCCAGTACTTC
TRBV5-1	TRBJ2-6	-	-	CASSLGVGTGANVLTF	TGCGCCAGCAGCTTGGGCGTTGGGACGGGGGCCAACGTCCTGACTTTC
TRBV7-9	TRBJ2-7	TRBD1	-	CASSLGQGISYEQYF	TGTGCCAGCAGCTTAGGACAGGGCATCTCCTACGAGCAGTACTTC
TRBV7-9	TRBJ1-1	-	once	CASSLEDTEAFF	TGTGCCAGCAGCTTAGAAGACACTGAAGCTTTCTTT
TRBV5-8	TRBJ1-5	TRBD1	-	CASSLILARQGTQPQHF	TGTGCCAGCAGCTTAATATTGGCGCGACAGGGGACTCAGCCCCAGCATTTT
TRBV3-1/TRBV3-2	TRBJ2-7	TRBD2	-	CASSWTSGSYEQYF	TGTGCCAGCAGCTGGACTAGCGGGTCCTACGAGCAGTACTTC
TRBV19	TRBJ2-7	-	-	CASSIAPRGYEQYF	TGTGCCAGTAGTATAGCCCCTCGGGGATACGAGCAGTACTTC
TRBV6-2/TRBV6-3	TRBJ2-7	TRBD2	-	CASSYGGRSNEQYF	TGTGCCAGCAGTTACGGCGGGAGGTCCAACGAGCAGTACTTC
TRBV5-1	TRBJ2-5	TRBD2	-	CASSLGLAVIRTQYF	TGCGCCAGCAGCTTGGGCCTAGCGGTCATACGGACCCAGTACTTC
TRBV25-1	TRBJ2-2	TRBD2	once	CASSEWGLAGPGELFF	TGTGCCAGCAGTGAATGGGGACTAGCGGGACCCGGGGAGCTGTTTTTT